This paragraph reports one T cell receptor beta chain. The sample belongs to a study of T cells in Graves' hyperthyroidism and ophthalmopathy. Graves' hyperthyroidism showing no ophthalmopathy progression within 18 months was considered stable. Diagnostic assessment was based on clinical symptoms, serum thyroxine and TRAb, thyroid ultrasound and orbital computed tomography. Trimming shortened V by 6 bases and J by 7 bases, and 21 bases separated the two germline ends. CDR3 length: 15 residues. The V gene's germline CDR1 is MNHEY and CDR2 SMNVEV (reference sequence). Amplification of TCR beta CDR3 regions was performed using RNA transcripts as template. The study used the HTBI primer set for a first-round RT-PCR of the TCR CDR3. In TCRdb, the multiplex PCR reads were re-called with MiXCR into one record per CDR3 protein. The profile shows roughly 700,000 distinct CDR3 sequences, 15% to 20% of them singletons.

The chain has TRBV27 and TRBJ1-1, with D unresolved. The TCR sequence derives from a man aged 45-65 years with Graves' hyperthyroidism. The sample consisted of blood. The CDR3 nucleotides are TGTGCCAGCAGCCCTGCCCCGGGAGAACCGTTTGAAGCTTTCTTT. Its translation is CASSPAPGEPFEAFF.